The T cell receptor beta chain under discussion was sequenced for a study of beta chain features in type 1 diabetes. Study-level points and caveats: Still unanswered here is whether HLA type influences TCRB rearrangement. All four CD4+ subsets of Type 1 diabetes patients contained TCRB CDR3s that were moderately but significantly shorter.

As regards this clone: Its antigen is unidentified.

This CDR3 is 15 amino acids long. Looked up from germline, CDR1 is SGHDT and CDR2 is YYEEEE. Trimming shortened V by 1 base and J by 4 bases, and 14 bases separated the two germline ends. All of the isolated RNA was reverse transcribed, so expressed TCRB transcripts were sequenced. The assay was immunoSEQ multiplex PCR, and TCRdb's table has in-frame clones only and misses some. The data show about 740,000 clones, roughly 12% seen once. The receptor comes from a man younger than 35 with type 1 diabetes. The sequenced material came from naive CD4+ T cells from blood. This chain connects TRBV5-6 to TRBJ1-1; tentatively, D is TRBD1 (6 bases). DNA of the CDR3: TGTGCCAGCAGCTTGTGGAGGACAGAGAGCACTGAAGCTTTCTTT. Protein: CASSLWRTESTEAFF.